These 21 T cell receptor beta chains share one sample of origin, sequenced in a study of PD-1 blockade in classical Hodgkin lymphoma. Time point: cycle 4 day 1 (C4D1), after around six weeks of nivolumab. Each patient's relapse followed autologous stem cell transplantation, and brentuximab vedotin exposure varied. Here immunoSEQ multiplex PCR was the method, and the copy in TCRdb shows in-frame clones only, minus some. The repertoire has approximately 18,000 clones, approximately 80% of them found once; the top ten carry around 40%. The sample was peripheral blood mononuclear cells (PBMCs), taken before the fourth cycle of nivolumab. The receptors originated from a human donor with classical Hodgkin lymphoma.

The chain uses TRBV27 and TRBJ2-5; no definite D call. Per germline, CDR1 MNHEY and CDR2 SMNVEV (reference sequence). The CDR3 runs to 13 residues. The ends were cut back, 1 base at V and 0 bases at J, with 3 bases in the middle. CDR3 amino acids: CASSLYHQETQYF. CDR3 in DNA: TGTGCCAGCAGTTTATATCACCAAGAGACCCAGTACTTC.

This chain uses TRBV2 with TRBJ1-5; D uncertain. The CDR3 spans 15 residues. Germline CDR1 and CDR2: SNHLY and FYNNEI. V lost 7 bases and J lost 0, with 13 bases in between. This CDR3 is CASNLTRYSNQPQHF. In DNA form, the CDR3 reads TGTGCCAGCAATCTGACACGTTATAGCAATCAGCCCCAGCATTTT.

The chain joins TRBV15 to TRBJ1-5, with unresolved D. Germline loops: CDR1 LNHNV, CDR2 YYDKDF (reference sequence). This CDR3 contains 13 residues. Trimming removed 3 bases at V and 7 bases at J, with 10 bases between. Here the CDR3 DNA reads TGTGCCACCAGCAGTCCAGCTAGACAGCCCCAGCATTTT. It encodes CATSSPARQPQHF.

The chain couples TRBV7-9 to TRBJ1-2; tentatively, D is TRBD1 (5 bases). The CDR3 extends over 14 amino acids. CDR1 is SEHNR and CDR2 is FQNEAQ in the germline V gene (reference sequence). V was trimmed by 5 bases and J by 7 bases, leaving 17 bases between them. CDR3 in amino acids: CASSRGGGEGGYTF. The CDR3 region has the DNA TGTGCCAGCAGCCGGGGCGGAGGGGAGGGTGGCTACACCTTC.

This chain connects TRBV6-4 to TRBJ1-2, with D unresolved. The CDR3 totals 14 residues. Germline assignment: CDR1 MRHNA and CDR2 SNTAGT. V gave up 0 bases and J gave up 8 bases, with 13 bases separating them. CDR3 residues: CASSDSKNGRGYTF. DNA for the CDR3: TGTGCCAGCAGTGACTCGAAAAATGGGAGAGGCTACACCTTC.

CDR3 loop: CAISEISGGVNNSPLHF. The CDR3 nucleotides are TGTGCCATCAGTGAGATTTCGGGGGGCGTTAATAATTCACCCCTCCACTTT. The J gene is TRBJ1-6, the V gene TRBV10-3; D may be TRBD1 (6 bases). V dropped 2 bases and J dropped 5 bases, with 16 bases sitting between them. This CDR3 contains 17 residues. From germline, CDR1 is ENHRY and CDR2 SYGVKD.

This chain uses TRBV30 with TRBJ1-1; no reliable D call. Trimming shortened V by 4 bases and J by 0 bases, and 12 bases separated the two germline ends. CDR1 GTSNPN and CDR2 SVGIG come from the germline V gene (reference sequence). There are 14 residues in the CDR3. The CDR3 DNA follows: TGTGCCTGGAAAGGGTCACCATTGAACACTGAAGCTTTCTTT. Its translation is CAWKGSPLNTEAFF.

DNA for the CDR3: TGTGCCAGCAGTGGTATGGGCAGTCGGGAAGATACGCAGTATTTT. Protein: CASSGMGSREDTQYF. V is TRBV2 and J is TRBJ2-3, with D perhaps matching TRBD2 (5 bases). The length of the CDR3 is 15 residues. Germline V CDR1 and CDR2: SNHLY, FYNNEI. Trimming cost V 4 bases and J 5 bases, with 16 bases left between them.

The sample holds a few counts of this clone. The rearrangement uses TRBV5-1 and TRBJ2-3; the D is unclear. The CDR3 runs to 12 residues. Looked up from germline, CDR1 is SGHRS and CDR2 is YFSETQ. V lost 2 bases and J 7 bases, leaving 8 bases between the germline ends. This chain's CDR3 is CASSFRFNTQYF. CDR3 coding DNA: TGCGCCAGCAGCTTCCGCTTTAATACGCAGTATTTT.

The chain carries TRBV30 and TRBJ1-1; D gene ambiguous. The V and J ends lost 0 bases and 3 bases respectively, with 8 bases between them. The germline CDR1 and CDR2 sequences are GTSNPN and SVGIG (reference sequence). The CDR3 extends over 13 amino acids. The CDR3 DNA follows: TGTGCCTGGAGTGTATCCGCGGACACTGAAGCTTTCTTT. Translating it yields CAWSVSADTEAFF.

The V gene is TRBV4-2, the J gene TRBJ1-1; the D gene is possibly TRBD1 (5 bases). Trimming took off 0 bases at V and 6 bases at J, with 14 bases between the two ends. In germline, CDR1 is LGHNA, CDR2 YNFKEQ. This CDR3 comprises 15 residues. DNA of the CDR3: TGTGCCAGCAGCCAAGAACCGGGGGGTACTTCTGAAGCTTTCTTT. Translated, it gives CASSQEPGGTSEAFF.

V and J are TRBV5-5 and TRBJ1-2; D call uncertain. The CDR3 runs 12 residues. V lost 2 bases and J 1 base, leaving 3 bases between the germline ends. Germline V gives CDR1 SGHKS, CDR2 YYEKEE (reference sequence). In nucleotides, the CDR3 is TGTGCCAGCAGCTTAAATAACTATGGCTACACCTTC. This sequence encodes CASSLNNYGYTF.

This clone was seen a single time. This chain joins TRBV7-7 and TRBJ2-7; unclear D gene. Germline assignment: CDR1 SSHAT and CDR2 FNYEAQ (reference sequence). The CDR3 consists of 14 residues. Trimming pared 5 bases from V and 0 bases from J, leaving 11 bases between. The CDR3 bases are TGTGCCAGCAGCCCCGACATTAGCTCCTACGAGCAGTACTTC. Its protein product is CASSPDISSYEQYF.

The J gene is TRBJ2-2, the V gene TRBV11-2; 7 positions match TRBD1. This CDR3 is built from 15 residues. The junction had 7 bases not matched to a gene; V was cut back by 3 bases and J by 6 bases. The germline V gene encodes CDR1 SGHAT and CDR2 FQNNGV. CDR3 residues: CASSLYRGVAGELFF. The DNA for the CDR3 is TGTGCCAGCAGCTTGTACAGGGGAGTCGCCGGGGAGCTGTTTTTT.

The rearrangement joins TRBV6-5 to TRBJ1-2; D unclear. The germline gives CDR1 MNHEY, CDR2 SVGAGI. Between the trimmed V and J ends, which lost 4 bases and 5 bases, there was a span of 8 bases. The CDR3 length is 12 residues. The CDR3 DNA follows: TGTGCCAGCAGTTGGAATGCGTATGGCTACACCTTC. It codes for CASSWNAYGYTF.

V gene TRBV2 combines with J gene TRBJ2-7; 8 bases fit TRBD1. Germline lookup yields CDR1 SNHLY and CDR2 FYNNEI. This CDR3 comprises 13 residues. J gave up 5 bases and V 7 bases, and 7 bases lay outside the gene matches. DNA for the CDR3: TGTGCCAGCAACGACAGGGGTTTCGACGAGCAGTACTTC. Translated: CASNDRGFDEQYF.

V is TRBV7-9 and J is TRBJ1-2; a possible D gene is TRBD1 (5 bases). The CDR3 is 15 residues long. Germline-derived CDR1 and CDR2 are SEHNR and FQNEAQ (reference sequence). V gave up 1 base and J gave up 4 bases, with 13 bases separating them. CDR3 nucleotide sequence: TGTGCCAGCAGCTTAGTGAGGGACCGGGCCTATGGCTACACCTTC. This encodes CASSLVRDRAYGYTF.

The chain employs TRBV6-5 and TRBJ2-2; no reliable D call. The V gene's germline CDR1 is MNHEY and CDR2 SVGAGI. The CDR3 totals 12 residues. The germline V and J ends were trimmed by 6 bases and 0 bases, with 2 bases remaining between them. The CDR3 region has the DNA TGTGCCAGCAGATCGAACACCGGGGAGCTGTTTTTT. Translated: CASRSNTGELFF.

This chain connects TRBV18 to TRBJ2-3; possible D gene TRBD1, 7 bases. Germline values: CDR1 KGHSH, CDR2 LQKENI. The CDR3 length is 15 residues. V shed 3 bases and J shed 5 bases, with 15 bases lying between them. The CDR3 bases are TGTGCCAGCTCACCTTACAGGGGAGGAGAAGATACGCAGTATTTT. It is translated as CASSPYRGGEDTQYF.

The chain carries TRBV4-2 and TRBJ2-2, with TRBD2 matching 10 bases. After removal of 5 bases from V and 9 bases from J, the junction contained 12 bases not matched to a gene. The CDR3 covers 16 residues. Germline V lookup: CDR1 LGHNA, CDR2 YNFKEQ. The CDR3 region has the DNA TGTGCCAGCAGCGCCAACCCCGGGACTAGCGTCTGGGAGCTGTTTTTT. Protein product: CASSANPGTSVWELFF.

The CDR3 reads CASSSRQGGYTF. Written as DNA, the CDR3 is TGTGCCAGCAGCTCCCGACAGGGCGGCTACACCTTC. V and J are TRBV13 and TRBJ1-2; TRBD1 matches 7 bases. The ends lost 4 bases at V and 8 bases at J; junction bases unmatched: 4. The germline V gene has CDR1 PRHDT and CDR2 FYEKMQ (reference sequence). This CDR3 is 12 amino acids long.